These 30 T cell receptor beta chains were all obtained from the same sample, sequenced in a study of beta chain features in type 1 diabetes. The whole isolated RNA underwent reverse transcription, so sequencing captured expressed TCRB transcripts. Generated by immunoSEQ multiplex PCR, the TCRdb table keeps only in-frame clones and is missing some. The sample holds 60,000 or so clones; roughly three fifths are singletons and the top ten take roughly 2%. The sample consisted of Tregs from blood. Receptor source: a woman aged 18-29 years in good health.

This clone was recorded once. V gene TRBV6-1 combines with J gene TRBJ1-1, with a weak D call TRBD1 (6 bases). Trimming took 10 bases from V and 4 from J, leaving 16 bases between them. The germline CDR1 and CDR2 sequences are MNHNS and SASEGT. This CDR3 spans 13 amino acids. The CDR3 bases are TGTGCCATTCGAGGGGGGGCTGCCACTGAAGCTTTCTTT. It yields the protein CAIRGGAATEAFF.

This chain uses TRBV12-5 with TRBJ2-2, with D perhaps TRBD1 (5 bases). Germline CDR1 reads LGHNT; CDR2 reads FRNRAP. V gave up 5 bases and J gave up 5 bases, with 9 bases separating them. CDR3 length: 13 residues. The CDR3, as DNA: TGTGCTAGTGGTGTTAGGGGTACCGGGGAGCTGTTTTTT. Its protein product is CASGVRGTGELFF.

The genes are TRBV5-8 and TRBJ1-2; the D is unclear. CDR1 is SGHTS and CDR2 is YDEGEE in the germline V gene. Trimming stripped 7 bases from V and 4 bases from J, with 23 bases between. This CDR3 has 16 amino acids. The CDR3 region has the DNA TGTGCCAGCTCGATAGCTCATCCACGAAAGATCTATGGCTACACCTTC. It encodes CASSIAHPRKIYGYTF.

The DNA of the CDR3 is TGCGCCAGCAGTTCTGAAGGGGCAGGGAAAGGCTACACCTTC. Translation gives CASSSEGAGKGYTF. The V gene is TRBV5-1, the J gene TRBJ1-2, with D maybe TRBD1 (5 bases). V was trimmed by 5 bases and J by 8 bases, leaving 19 bases between them. This CDR3 has 14 residues. Germline V gene sequence: CDR1 SGHRS, CDR2 YFSETQ.

This clone has more than one count but fewer than ten. The rearrangement links TRBV19 to TRBJ1-1; D is uncertain. CDR1 LNHDA and CDR2 SQIVND come from the germline V gene (reference sequence). V dropped 3 bases and J dropped 2 bases, with 10 bases sitting between them. The CDR3 consists of 14 residues. This CDR3 is CASSIPRGNTEAFF. The CDR3 bases are TGTGCCAGTAGTATTCCCCGGGGAAACACTGAAGCTTTCTTT.

For the CDR3, the DNA is TGTGCTGGAGGGTGGGAGACCCAGTACTTC. This translates into CAGGWETQYF. The chain uses TRBV30 and TRBJ2-5; possibly TRBD2 for D (6 bases). The CDR3 contains 10 residues. The germline V gene has CDR1 GTSNPN and CDR2 SVGIG (reference sequence).

The chain carries TRBV19 and TRBJ2-1; 8 nucleotides line up with TRBD2. The CDR3 spans 14 residues. Trimming at V came to 2 bases and at J to 10 bases, leaving 7 bases not matched to a gene. The germline CDR1 and CDR2 sequences are LNHDA and SQIVND (reference sequence). The CDR3 sequence: CASSIRGRRREQFF. The CDR3 DNA follows: TGTGCCAGTAGTATACGCGGGAGGCGCCGCGAGCAGTTCTTC.

This clone was seen a handful of times. V gene TRBV2 combines with J gene TRBJ1-5; 9 nucleotides match TRBD1. This CDR3 is built from 15 residues. The junction had 9 bases not matched to a gene; V was cut back by 8 bases and J by 4 bases. The V gene's germline CDR1 is SNHLY and CDR2 FYNNEI. Written as DNA, the CDR3 is TGTGCCAGCCTCCGGGACAGGGAGGGGAATCAGCCCCAGCATTTT. Translated: CASLRDREGNQPQHF.

J is TRBJ1-2 and V is TRBV12-5, with no clear D. V lost 5 bases, J lost 5 bases, and 6 bases lay in between. Germline-derived CDR1 and CDR2 are LGHNT and FRNRAP. The CDR3 is made up of 11 amino acids. The CDR3 nucleotides are TGTGCTAGTGGTAACTCTTATGGCTACACCTTC. Protein: CASGNSYGYTF. Supplemented by reference TRBV12-5 and TRBJ1-2, the full variable domain reads DARVTQTPRHKVTEMGQEVTMRCQPILGHNTVFWYRQTMMQGLELLAYFRNRAPLDDSGMPKDRFSAEMPDATLATLKIQPSEPRDSAVYFCASGNSYGYTFGSGTRLTVV.

The V gene is TRBV10-3, the J gene TRBJ2-7, with TRBD2 identical over 7 bases. Germline loops: CDR1 ENHRY, CDR2 SYGVKD. With V trimmed by 4 bases and J by 6 bases, 21 bases remained unmatched. The length of the CDR3 is 18 residues. CDR3 sequence (DNA): TGTGCCATCAGTGGCCAGTCAAAGGGCTCGGGAGGAGGGTCCGAGCAGTACTTC. Amino acid sequence: CAISGQSKGSGGGSEQYF.

J is TRBJ2-2 and V is TRBV18; D uncertain. The CDR3 runs 16 residues. V was clipped by 6 bases and J by 1 base, with 15 bases between them. Germline CDR1 and CDR2: KGHSH and LQKENI. The CDR3 sequence: CASSPAPERNTGELFF. CDR3 in DNA: TGTGCCAGCTCTCCTGCACCAGAGCGGAACACCGGGGAGCTGTTTTTT.

The chain has TRBV7-2 and TRBJ2-1, with 14 nucleotides matching TRBD2. The CDR3 has 16 residues. Germline-derived CDR1 and CDR2 are SGHTA and FQGNSA. J gave up 9 bases and V 5 bases, and 9 bases lay outside the gene matches. This CDR3 reads CASSPGTSGGYSEQFF. As DNA, the CDR3 is TGTGCCAGCAGCCCGGGGACTAGCGGGGGATATAGTGAGCAGTTCTTC.

This clone came up a few times. J is TRBJ2-1 and V is TRBV27; 14 bases line up with TRBD2. V dropped 5 bases and J dropped 12; count of bases not matched to a gene: 18. The germline V gene has CDR1 MNHEY and CDR2 SMNVEV (reference sequence). The CDR3 consists of 18 residues. CDR3 in amino acids: CASSLIGLAGGPNRVQFF. The CDR3 region has the DNA TGTGCCAGCAGTCTCATCGGACTAGCGGGGGGACCTAATCGAGTGCAGTTCTTC.

This clone was detected only once. The gene calls are TRBV11-1 and TRBJ2-7; 13 bases are shared with TRBD2. With V trimmed by 4 bases and J by 2 bases, 8 bases remained unmatched. Germline CDR1 SGHAT, CDR2 FQDESV (reference sequence). This CDR3 has 17 residues. CDR3 protein: CASSSTRGLAGTYEQYF. CDR3 nucleotide sequence: TGTGCCAGCAGCTCGACGAGGGGACTAGCGGGGACCTACGAGCAGTACTTC.

This sequence joins TRBV5-1 and TRBJ1-3; D uncertain. Germline loops: CDR1 SGHRS, CDR2 YFSETQ. The CDR3 spans 14 residues. V lost 0 bases and J 0 bases, leaving 4 bases between the germline ends. The CDR3 nucleotides are TGCGCCAGCAGCTTGGGTAGCTCTGGAAACACCATATATTTT. Translating it yields CASSLGSSGNTIYF. Full variable domain (missing parts from reference TRBV5-1 and TRBJ1-3): KAGVTQTPRYLIKTRGQQVTLSCSPISGHRSVSWYQQTPGQGLQFLFEYFSETQRNKGNFPGRFSGRQFSNSRSEMNVSTLELGDSALYLCASSLGSSGNTIYFGEGSWLTVV.

This clone appeared a few times. The chain joins TRBV21-1 to TRBJ1-3; the table's D call, TRBD1, was not checked against the DNA. TRBV21-1 counts as a pseudogene. The CDR3 is 13 amino acids. CDR3 nucleotide sequence: TGTGCCAGCCCATCCAGGACTGGAAACACCATATATTTT. Translating gives CASPSRTGNTIYF.

The rearrangement joins TRBV5-1 to TRBJ1-2; 7 bases match TRBD1. The V and J ends lost 7 bases and 3 bases, in that order; junction bases with no gene match: 6. There are 13 residues in the CDR3. From germline, CDR1 is SGHRS and CDR2 YFSETQ. CDR3 region: CASAAGTDYGYTF. The CDR3 DNA follows: TGCGCCAGCGCCGCAGGGACAGACTATGGCTACACCTTC.

The chain is built from TRBV7-9 and TRBJ2-7, with no clear D. V dropped 3 bases and J dropped 0 bases, with 6 bases sitting between them. This CDR3 has 13 amino acids. Per the germline V gene, CDR1 is SEHNR and CDR2 is FQNEAQ (reference sequence). CDR3 bases: TGTGCCAGCAGCTTCCTCCGCTCCTACGAGCAGTACTTC. As protein: CASSFLRSYEQYF.

The table lists this clone with a few counts. CDR3 loop: CASSGGGTGAYEQYF. For the CDR3, the DNA is TGCGCCAGCAGCGGGGGAGGGACAGGGGCCTACGAGCAGTACTTC. V gene TRBV5-1 combines with J gene TRBJ2-7; 10 bases fit TRBD1. The V and J ends lost 4 bases and 2 bases, in that order; junction bases with no gene match: 6. Germline lookup yields CDR1 SGHRS and CDR2 YFSETQ. This CDR3 spans 15 amino acids.

This chain uses TRBV2 with TRBJ2-7; D possibly corresponds to TRBD1 (5 bases). The CDR3 has 17 residues. Trimming removed 4 bases from V and 0 bases from J, with 19 bases in between. CDR1 SNHLY and CDR2 FYNNEI come from the germline V gene. CDR3 sequence reads: CASSGGQTVLSSYEQYF. DNA for the CDR3: TGTGCCAGCAGTGGTGGGCAGACAGTGCTGAGCTCCTACGAGCAGTACTTC.

The chain carries TRBV7-8 and TRBJ1-2; 8 positions agree with TRBD1. The CDR3 spans 14 residues. Trimming removed 5 bases from V and 8 bases from J; junction bases left unmatched: 10. Germline V lookup: CDR1 SGHVS, CDR2 FQNEAQ. The CDR3 sequence: CASSTQGQGLGYTF. In DNA form, the CDR3 reads TGTGCCAGCAGCACTCAAGGACAGGGTCTGGGCTACACCTTC.

The chain combines TRBV19 with TRBJ2-7; D unclear. This CDR3 spans 12 amino acids. V was pared by 3 bases and J by 6 bases, with 9 bases between. Per the germline V gene, CDR1 is LNHDA and CDR2 is SQIVND (reference sequence). In DNA, the CDR3 is TGTGCCAGTAGTATGGTGCGAGGCGAGCAGTACTTC. Translating gives CASSMVRGEQYF. Using reference TRBV19 and TRBJ2-7 for the parts outside the CDR3, the full variable domain is DGGITQSPKYLFRKEGQNVTLSCEQNLNHDAMYWYRQDPGQGLRLIYYSQIVNDFQKGDIAEGYSVSREKKESFPLTVTSAQKNPTAFYLCASSMVRGEQYFGPGTRLTVT.

The gene calls are TRBV2 and TRBJ2-7; 7 nucleotides align to TRBD2. In germline, CDR1 is SNHLY, CDR2 FYNNEI. CDR3 length: 17 amino acids. The V segment lost 6 bases and the J segment 4 bases; nucleotides outside the gene matches: 18. CDR3 nucleotide sequence: TGTGCCAGCAGATCGGCCTGGGGAGCTAGCGGACTTTACGAGCAGTACTTC. Protein sequence: CASRSAWGASGLYEQYF.

In this sample, this clone turned up a few times. V and J are TRBV14 and TRBJ2-7; 10 nucleotides line up with TRBD1. The CDR3 is 16 residues long. Germline CDR1 reads SGHDN; CDR2 reads FVKESK. With V trimmed by 1 base and J by 1 base, 4 bases remained unmatched. DNA of the CDR3: TGTGCCAGCAGCCAAGTTGGGGGACAGGGGTCCTACGAGCAGTACTTC. It is translated as CASSQVGGQGSYEQYF.

This sequence joins TRBV6-1 and TRBJ1-4; D is unclear. The CDR3 loop spans 13 amino acids. Germline assignment: CDR1 MNHNS and CDR2 SASEGT. V lost 4 bases and J lost 8, with 11 bases in between. CDR3 loop: CASSATRREKLFF. In nucleotides, the CDR3 is TGTGCCAGCAGTGCCACCAGGAGGGAAAAACTGTTTTTT.

This sequence joins TRBV11-1 and TRBJ2-1, with 7 positions matching TRBD2. The CDR3 length is 15 residues. The V gene end was trimmed by 1 base and the J gene end by 0 bases; junction bases not matched to a gene: 0. CDR1 SGHAT and CDR2 FQDESV come from the germline V gene (reference sequence). The CDR3 reads CASSLGGSSYNEQFF. The CDR3 coding sequence is TGTGCCAGCAGCTTAGGCGGGAGCTCCTACAATGAGCAGTTCTTC.

The CDR3 nucleotides are TGTGCCAGCAGCTTCGGGGGGCCTGGAAACACCATATATTTT. It yields the protein CASSFGGPGNTIYF. The chain links TRBV7-9 to TRBJ1-3, with a possible D match to TRBD1 (6 bases). V lost 3 bases and J lost 2, with 8 bases in between. The germline CDR1 and CDR2 sequences are SEHNR and FQNEAQ (reference sequence). The CDR3 consists of 14 residues. Based on the CDR3 plus reference TRBV7-9 and TRBJ1-3, the full variable domain is DTGVSQNPRHKITKRGQNVTFRCDPISEHNRLYWYRQTLGQGPEFLTYFQNEAQLEKSRLLSDRFSAERPKGSFSTLEIQRTEQGDSAMYLCASSFGGPGNTIYFGEGSWLTVV.

The chain has TRBV7-8 and TRBJ2-3; TRBD2 aligns across 13 bases. Looked up from germline, CDR1 is SGHVS and CDR2 is FQNEAQ. This CDR3 has 18 amino acids. With 4 bases clipped from V and 6 bases from J, the junction kept 13 bases outside the gene matches. This chain's CDR3 is CASSSAGLAGASGDTQYF. The CDR3 DNA follows: TGTGCCAGCAGCTCCGCAGGACTAGCGGGGGCCTCAGGGGATACGCAGTATTTT.

This clone occurred a few times. The J gene is TRBJ2-5, the V gene TRBV7-2, with D unclear. The CDR3 loop spans 13 amino acids. V gave up 5 bases and J gave up 4 bases, with 11 bases separating them. CDR1 is SGHTA, CDR2 FQGNSA, per germline. CDR3: CASSRDRRETQYF. Here the CDR3 DNA reads TGTGCCAGCAGCCGAGACCGGAGAGAGACCCAGTACTTC.

The rearrangement joins TRBV27 to TRBJ2-3; 7 bases line up with TRBD2. Trimming removed 6 bases from V and 4 bases from J; junction bases left unmatched: 4. Germline V gene data show CDR1 as MNHEY and CDR2 as SMNVEV (reference sequence). This CDR3 is 13 amino acids long. As DNA, the CDR3 is TGTGCCAGCAGCCGAACTAGCGCAGATACGCAGTATTTT. It translates to CASSRTSADTQYF.